A selection of T cell receptor beta chains follows, all from one sample in a study of vaccination and CD4 T cells after COVID-19. TCRdb fed the PCR reads into MiXCR, producing one record per CDR3 protein. This sample carries 15,000 to 25,000 distinct CDR3 sequences, 60% of them seen once, and the ten largest clones take 1.1%. The sequences come from CD4+ T cells from blood, collected after SARS-CoV-2 vaccination. The receptors come from a human donor who had recovered from COVID-19. Both conserved end residues are part of each CDR3.

V: TRBV14
J: TRBJ2-7
CDR3: CASSQGWDLVEQYF

V: TRBV30
J: TRBJ2-4
CDR3: CAWSVEAGKNIQYF

V: TRBV20-1
J: TRBJ1-2
CDR3: CSATPTGGVGGYTF

V: TRBV20-1
J: TRBJ1-2
CDR3: CSAVRGISGYTF

V: TRBV27
J: TRBJ2-2
CDR3: CASSLGWAPDTGELFF

V: TRBV3-1
J: TRBJ1-6
CDR3: CASSPDRAKSPLHF

V: TRBV28
J: TRBJ2-5
CDR3: CASSTSGRAQETQYF

V: TRBV19
J: TRBJ1-4
CDR3: CASCSEATDEKLFF

V: TRBV5-4
J: TRBJ1-5
CDR3: CASSSAGQDGPQHF

V: TRBV6-2/TRBV6-3
J: TRBJ1-2
CDR3: CASSYSGQVNYGYTF

V: TRBV18
J: TRBJ1-6
CDR3: CASSQGTGSSYNSPLHF

V: TRBV5-1
J: TRBJ2-7
CDR3: CASSLDRGDYEQYF

V: TRBV5-6
J: TRBJ2-1
CDR3: CASRKGLAGYNEQFF

V: TRBV5-1
J: TRBJ2-5
CDR3: CASSLVSGGETQYF

V: TRBV19
J: TRBJ2-3
CDR3: CASSSDLFTGDTDTQYF

V: TRBV28
J: TRBJ2-3
CDR3: CASTPFLWDYYTDTQYF

V: TRBV5-5
J: TRBJ2-2
CDR3: CASSLTRAGELFF

V: TRBV6-1
J: TRBJ1-2
CDR3: CASSEHGYYGYTF

V: TRBV28
J: TRBJ2-5
CDR3: CASSRISGRETQYF

V: TRBV7-2
J: TRBJ1-1
CDR3: CASSRQGLGTEAFF

V: TRBV20-1
J: TRBJ1-2
CDR3: CSARGVWGTGYYGYTF

V: TRBV2
J: TRBJ2-5
CDR3: CASRSTGGGETQYF

V: TRBV20-1
J: TRBJ2-7
CDR3: CSARRPSYEQYF

V: TRBV7-8
J: TRBJ2-3
CDR3: CASSSRAGVTDAQYF

V: TRBV20-1
J: TRBJ1-5
CDR3: CSGREGSNQPQHF

V: TRBV20-1
J: TRBJ1-2
CDR3: CSARVRGLNYGYTF

V: TRBV19
J: TRBJ1-5
CDR3: CASSTTRSGYSNQPQHF

V: TRBV5-4
J: TRBJ1-5
CDR3: CASSDGWAQPQHF

V: TRBV24-1
J: TRBJ1-3
CDR3: CATSAPDYTIYF

V: TRBV11-1
J: TRBJ2-2
CDR3: CASSYDRTRASTGELFF

V: TRBV20-1
J: TRBJ2-5
CDR3: CSASLAGDVETQYF

V: TRBV19
J: TRBJ2-2
CDR3: CASRDREATGELFF

V: TRBV7-3
J: TRBJ2-3
CDR3: CASSLGSPADTQYF

V: TRBV7-3
J: TRBJ1-1
CDR3: CASSLNPGQDTEAFF

V: TRBV6-1
J: TRBJ2-2
CDR3: CASGSGTGNTGELFF

V: TRBV28
J: TRBJ1-3
CDR3: CASSRPGQGHSGNTIYF

V: TRBV7-7
J: TRBJ2-5
CDR3: CASSRDTQETQYF

V: TRBV6-1
J: TRBJ2-1
CDR3: CASSEGLALYNEQFF

V: TRBV28
J: TRBJ2-1
CDR3: CASSSPGLAGEDEQFF